This T cell receptor beta chain is drawn from a study of shared clonotypes between healthy human individuals. Study-wide results and limits: Compared with clonotypes that all four donors shared, non-shared clonotypes had lower generation probabilities.

The CDR3 sequence is 12 residues long. The V gene lost 4 bases and the J gene lost 12 bases, with 15 bases spanning the gap. Per the germline V gene, CDR1 is SGHRS and CDR2 is YFSETQ. Measured with immunoSEQ multiplex PCR; TCRdb has only the in-frame clones, and not every one. The repertoire holds roughly 2.5 million clones, with 90% to 95% as singletons. All donors were healthy HIV-negative adults lacking recent acute infections or vaccinations. To note about this clone: The antigen is unknown.

This chain connects TRBV5-1 to TRBJ2-3; D remains unclear. This clonotype originated in a man younger than 30 in good health. Sequencing was performed on naive CD4+ T cells sorted from blood. Stated subset: CD45RA+ positively selected. The CDR3 bases are TGCGCCAGCAGCCCCACGGGTCAGGTTCAGTATTTT. Translated, it gives CASSPTGQVQYF.